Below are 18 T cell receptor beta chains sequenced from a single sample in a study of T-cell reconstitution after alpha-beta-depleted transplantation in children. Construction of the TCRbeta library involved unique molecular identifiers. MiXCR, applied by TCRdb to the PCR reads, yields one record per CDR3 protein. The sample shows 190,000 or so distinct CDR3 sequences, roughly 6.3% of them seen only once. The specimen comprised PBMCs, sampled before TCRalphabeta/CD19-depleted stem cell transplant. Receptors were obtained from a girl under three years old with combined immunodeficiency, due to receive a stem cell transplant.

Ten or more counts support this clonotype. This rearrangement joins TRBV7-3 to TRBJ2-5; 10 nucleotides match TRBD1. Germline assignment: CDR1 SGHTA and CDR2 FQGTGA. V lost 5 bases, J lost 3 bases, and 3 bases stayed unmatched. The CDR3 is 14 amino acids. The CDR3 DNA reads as TGTGCCAGCAGCGCAGGACAGGGGGAAGAGACCCAGTACTTC. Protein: CASSAGQGEETQYF.

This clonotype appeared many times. The CDR3 loop reads CSVVGGQESEAFF. CDR3 nucleotides: TGCAGCGTTGTAGGGGGACAGGAATCTGAAGCTTTCTTT. The chain couples TRBV29-1 to TRBJ1-1; 8 bases map to TRBD1. Germline values: CDR1 SQVTM, CDR2 ANQGSEA. The trim removed 4 bases at V and 6 bases at J, leaving 7 bases unmatched. The CDR3 totals 13 residues.

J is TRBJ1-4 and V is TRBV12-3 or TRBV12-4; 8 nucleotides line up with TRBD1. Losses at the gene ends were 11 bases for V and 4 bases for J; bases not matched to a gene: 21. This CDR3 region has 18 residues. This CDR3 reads CAFSSRGQGRGFNEKLFF. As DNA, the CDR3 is TGTGCCTTCAGTTCCCGAGGACAGGGCCGAGGGTTTAATGAAAAACTGTTTTTT.

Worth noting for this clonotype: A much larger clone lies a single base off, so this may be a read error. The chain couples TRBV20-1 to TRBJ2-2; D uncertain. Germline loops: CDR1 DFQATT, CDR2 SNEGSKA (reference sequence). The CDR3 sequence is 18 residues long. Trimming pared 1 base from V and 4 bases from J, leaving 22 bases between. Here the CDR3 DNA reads TGCAGTGCTAGAGGGCCCGATCGTGGGTGTTCGGGCACCGGGGAGCTGTTTTTT. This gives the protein CSARGPDRGCSGTGELFF.

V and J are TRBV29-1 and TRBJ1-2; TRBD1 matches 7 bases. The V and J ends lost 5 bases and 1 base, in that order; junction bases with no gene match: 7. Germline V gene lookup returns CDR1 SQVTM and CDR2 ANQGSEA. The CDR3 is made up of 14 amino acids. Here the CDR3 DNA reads TGCAGCGTTTGGACAGGAGGGATTAACTATGGCTACACCTTC. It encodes CSVWTGGINYGYTF.

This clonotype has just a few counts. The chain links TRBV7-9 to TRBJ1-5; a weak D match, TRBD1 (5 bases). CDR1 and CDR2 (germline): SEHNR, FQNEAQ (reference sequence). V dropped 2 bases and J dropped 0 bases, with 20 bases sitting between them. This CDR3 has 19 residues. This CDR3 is CASSLKPVQEKTSNQPQHF. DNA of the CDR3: TGTGCCAGCAGCTTAAAACCAGTACAGGAAAAGACTAGCAATCAGCCCCAGCATTTT. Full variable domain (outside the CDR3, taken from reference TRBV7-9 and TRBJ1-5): DTGVSQNPRHKITKRGQNVTFRCDPISEHNRLYWYRQTLGQGPEFLTYFQNEAQLEKSRLLSDRFSAERPKGSFSTLEIQRTEQGDSAMYLCASSLKPVQEKTSNQPQHFGDGTRLSIL.

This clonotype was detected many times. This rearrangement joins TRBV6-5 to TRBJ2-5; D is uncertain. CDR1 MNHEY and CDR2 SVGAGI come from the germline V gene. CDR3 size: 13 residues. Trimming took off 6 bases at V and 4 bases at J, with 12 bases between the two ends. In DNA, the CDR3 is TGTGCCAGCAGCCGTACCGGGCGAGAGACCCAGTACTTC. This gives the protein CASSRTGRETQYF.

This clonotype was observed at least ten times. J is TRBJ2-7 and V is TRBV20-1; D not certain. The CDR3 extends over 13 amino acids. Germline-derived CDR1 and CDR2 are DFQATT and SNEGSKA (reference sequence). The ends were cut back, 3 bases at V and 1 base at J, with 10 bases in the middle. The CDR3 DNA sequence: TGCAGTGCTAGTTACGGAATTTCCTACGAGCAGTACTTC. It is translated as CSASYGISYEQYF.

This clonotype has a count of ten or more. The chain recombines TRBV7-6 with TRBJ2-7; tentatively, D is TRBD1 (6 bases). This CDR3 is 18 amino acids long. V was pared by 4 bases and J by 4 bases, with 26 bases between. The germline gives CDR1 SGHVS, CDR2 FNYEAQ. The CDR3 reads CASSSDRDGQGKEYEQYF. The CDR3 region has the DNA TGTGCCAGCAGCTCTGACCGGGATGGTCAGGGGAAAGAGTACGAGCAGTACTTC.

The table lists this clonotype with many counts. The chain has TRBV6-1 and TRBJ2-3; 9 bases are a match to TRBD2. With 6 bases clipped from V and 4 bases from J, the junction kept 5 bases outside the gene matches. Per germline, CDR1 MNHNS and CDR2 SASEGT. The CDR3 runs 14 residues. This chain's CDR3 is CASRQAGGSDTQYF. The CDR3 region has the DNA TGTGCCAGCAGGCAAGCGGGAGGTTCAGATACGCAGTATTTT.

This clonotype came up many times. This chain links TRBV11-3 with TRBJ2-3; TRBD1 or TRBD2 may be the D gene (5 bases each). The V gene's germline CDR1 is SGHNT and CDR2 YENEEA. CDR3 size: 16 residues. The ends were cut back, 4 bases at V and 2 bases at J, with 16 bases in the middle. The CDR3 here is CASSSPGPSNTDTQYF. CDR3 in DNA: TGTGCCAGCAGCTCCCCGGGACCGTCAAACACAGATACGCAGTATTTT.

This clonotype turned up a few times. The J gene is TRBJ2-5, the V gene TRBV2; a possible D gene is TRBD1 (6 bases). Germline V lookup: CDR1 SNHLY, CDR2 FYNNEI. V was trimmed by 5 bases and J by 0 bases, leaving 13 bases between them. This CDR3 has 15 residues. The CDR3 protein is CASSQGWGDQETQYF. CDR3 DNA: TGTGCCAGCAGTCAGGGGTGGGGAGACCAAGAGACCCAGTACTTC.

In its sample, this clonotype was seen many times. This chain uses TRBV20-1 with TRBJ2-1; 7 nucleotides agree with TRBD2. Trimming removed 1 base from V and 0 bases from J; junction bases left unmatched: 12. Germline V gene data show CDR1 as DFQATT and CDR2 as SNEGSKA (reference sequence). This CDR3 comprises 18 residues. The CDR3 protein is CSARVAAGPLISYNEQFF. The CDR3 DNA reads TGCAGTGCTAGAGTGGCAGCGGGGCCATTAATCTCCTACAATGAGCAGTTCTTC.

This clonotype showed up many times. CDR3 sequence (DNA): TGTGCCAGCAGCCATGGGGGGGGCAATGAGCAGTTCTTC. Translation: CASSHGGGNEQFF. This chain uses TRBV12-3 or TRBV12-4 with TRBJ2-1; 7 bases map to TRBD2. V lost 6 bases, J lost 6 bases, and 5 bases stayed unmatched. The CDR3 covers 13 residues.

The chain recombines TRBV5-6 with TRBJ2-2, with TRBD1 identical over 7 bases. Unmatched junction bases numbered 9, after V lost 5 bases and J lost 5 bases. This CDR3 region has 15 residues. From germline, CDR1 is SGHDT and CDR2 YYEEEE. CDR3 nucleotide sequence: TGTGCCAGCAGTTCCGGGACAGCGCTTACCGGGGAGCTGTTTTTT. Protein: CASSSGTALTGELFF.

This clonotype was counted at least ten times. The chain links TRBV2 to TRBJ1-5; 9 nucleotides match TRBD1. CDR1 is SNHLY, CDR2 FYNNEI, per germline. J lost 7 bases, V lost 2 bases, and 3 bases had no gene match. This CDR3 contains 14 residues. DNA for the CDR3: TGTGCCAGCAGTGAAAACAGGGGGCCCCAGCCCCAGCATTTT. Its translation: CASSENRGPQPQHF.

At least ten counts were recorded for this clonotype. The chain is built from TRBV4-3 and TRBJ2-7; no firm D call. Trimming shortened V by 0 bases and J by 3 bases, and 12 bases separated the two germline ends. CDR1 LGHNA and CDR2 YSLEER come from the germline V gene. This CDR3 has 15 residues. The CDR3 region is CASSQEFRRIYEQYF. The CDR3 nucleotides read TGCGCCAGCAGCCAAGAATTCAGGCGGATCTACGAGCAGTACTTC.

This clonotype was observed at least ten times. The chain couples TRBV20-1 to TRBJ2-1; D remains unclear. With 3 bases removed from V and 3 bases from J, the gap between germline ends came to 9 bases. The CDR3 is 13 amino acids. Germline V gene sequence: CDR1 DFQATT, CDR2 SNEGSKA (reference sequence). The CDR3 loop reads CSARKANYNEQFF. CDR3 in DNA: TGCAGTGCTAGGAAGGCGAACTACAATGAGCAGTTCTTC.